This T cell receptor beta chain stems from a study of molecular identifiers for immune sequencing clone quantification. This clonotype was counted at least ten times. Its matching antigen is unknown. V dropped 6 bases and J dropped 5; count of bases not matched to a gene: 3. The CDR3 runs to 12 residues. The authors sorted naive CD8 T cells as CD8+CD4-CCR7+CD45RA+. Study outcomes and limitations: Under 1% of molecules in naive cells, but over 98% of effector molecules, belonged to clones above 20 RNA copies. Highly expanded clone sizes could end up underestimated if a barcode were shared by identical TCR molecules.

TCRdb redid the calling of the PCR reads with MiXCR, one entry per CDR3 protein. This table has roughly 40,000 distinct CDR3 sequences, about a fifth appearing once. The clonotype originates from a human donor in good health. Some libraries in this study had Jurkat cell RNA spiked in. The chain combines TRBV12-3 or TRBV12-4 with TRBJ2-5; 7 bases map to TRBD1. The source material was naive CD8+ T cells from blood, with Jurkat cell RNA spiked in. Subset described: FACS-sorted CD8+CD4-CCR7+CD45RA+ naive T cells. The CDR3 nucleotides read TGTGCCAGCAGGACAGGGATTGAGACCCAGTACTTC. Translating gives CASRTGIETQYF.